Listed here are 30 T cell receptor beta chains from one sample, sequenced in a study of CD8+ T cells in alopecia areata. Specified treatment: oral pan-JAK inhibitor, 5-10 mg twice daily. Sequencing used cDNA as its template, made by extracting RNA and reverse transcribing it. The data were produced by immunoSEQ multiplex PCR, yet TCRdb's version contains in-frame clones alone and is incomplete. Here the sample spans about 300,000 clones, 58% being singletons. The sample here was CD4+ T cells sorted from blood, taken at week 24, from a patient treated with tofacitinib. All receptors derive from a human donor with alopecia areata.

CDR3 protein: CASRPPNTANTEAFF. The CDR3 nucleotides are TGTGCCAGTAGACCTCCTAATACCGCGAACACTGAAGCTTTCTTT. V usage is TRBV19 and J usage is TRBJ1-1; D is undetermined. The CDR3 length is 15 residues. Between the trimmed V and J ends, which lost 6 bases and 1 base, there was a span of 15 bases. Germline values: CDR1 LNHDA, CDR2 SQIVND (reference sequence).

The sample holds a few counts of this clone. The chain couples TRBV7-8 to TRBJ2-7; D may be TRBD2 (6 bases). V lost 3 bases and J lost 2, with 11 bases in between. The CDR3 has 14 residues. Germline loops: CDR1 SGHVS, CDR2 FQNEAQ. CDR3 region: CASSFRERTYEQYF. CDR3 DNA sequence: TGTGCCAGCAGCTTTCGGGAGAGGACCTACGAGCAGTACTTC.

A note on this clone: The sample carries other DNA sequences with the same CDR3. V and J are TRBV30 and TRBJ2-2; possible D gene TRBD2, 5 bases. CDR1 is GTSNPN, CDR2 SVGIG, per germline (reference sequence). This CDR3 is built from 13 residues. Deletions cut 0 bases from V and 6 bases from J, with 8 bases between. The CDR3, as DNA: TGTGCCTGGAGTGTACTAGAGCCCGGGGAGCTGTTTTTT. This gives the protein CAWSVLEPGELFF.

The CDR3 reads CAWSAGQNYNSPLHF. The CDR3 coding sequence is TGTGCCTGGAGTGCCGGACAGAACTATAATTCACCCCTCCACTTT. V usage is TRBV30 and J usage is TRBJ1-6, with D possibly being TRBD1 (6 bases). V was cut by 1 base and J by 3 bases, with 10 bases left in between. There are 15 residues in the CDR3. The germline gives CDR1 GTSNPN, CDR2 SVGIG (reference sequence).

The genes are TRBV5-5 and TRBJ2-3; TRBD1 aligns across 11 bases. The J segment lost 5 bases and the V segment lost 4 bases, leaving 6 bases of the junction unmatched. The CDR3 is 15 amino acids. Germline lookup yields CDR1 SGHKS and CDR2 YYEKEE (reference sequence). In nucleotides, the CDR3 is TGTGCCAGCAGCCTTCGGACAGGGGGCCGAGATACGCAGTATTTT. Translation: CASSLRTGGRDTQYF.

This clone was recorded only once. The rearrangement links TRBV30 to TRBJ1-2; 8 bases are shared with TRBD1. Germline V CDR1 and CDR2: GTSNPN, SVGIG (reference sequence). The CDR3 extends over 14 amino acids. J lost 5 bases, V lost 3 bases, and 8 bases had no gene match. CDR3: CAWRRPGQAYGYTF. CDR3 DNA sequence: TGTGCCTGGAGGCGTCCGGGACAGGCTTATGGCTACACCTTC. The full variable domain, with the rest looked up from reference TRBV30 and TRBJ1-2, is SQTIHQWPATLVQPVGSPLSLECTVEGTSNPNLYWYRQAAGRGLQLLFYSVGIGQISSEVPQNLSASRPQDRQFILSSKKLLLSDSGFYLCAWRRPGQAYGYTFGSGTRLTVV.

This clone was found once. The rearrangement links TRBV30 to TRBJ2-7; perhaps TRBD2 as D (6 bases). The V gene lost 2 bases and the J gene lost 1 base, with 12 bases spanning the gap. The CDR3 runs 14 residues. Per the germline V gene, CDR1 is GTSNPN and CDR2 is SVGIG (reference sequence). CDR3 in DNA: TGTGCCTGGAGTAGAGGGCGGGATTCCTACGAGCAGTACTTC. It codes for CAWSRGRDSYEQYF.

The chain uses TRBV2 and TRBJ2-5; D is ambiguous. The V gene's germline CDR1 is SNHLY and CDR2 FYNNEI. The CDR3 covers 12 residues. V lost 8 bases, J lost 0 bases, and 7 bases lay in between. The CDR3 coding sequence is TGTGCCAGCGGACCTAACCAAGAGACCCAGTACTTC. This translates into CASGPNQETQYF.

V gene TRBV6-1 combines with J gene TRBJ2-5; no clear D gene. Germline V gene data show CDR1 as MNHNS and CDR2 as SASEGT. This CDR3 region has 14 residues. V lost 0 bases to trimming and J lost 7 bases, with 12 bases between them. The CDR3 bases are TGTGCCAGCAGTGAAGCTGGGCCCCTGGGGACCCAGTACTTC. This codes for CASSEAGPLGTQYF.

V gene TRBV29-1 combines with J gene TRBJ1-5; 8 bases fit TRBD1. Per germline, CDR1 SQVTM and CDR2 ANQGSEA. V trimming: 7 bases; J trimming: 6 bases; junction bases outside the gene matches: 8. This CDR3 has 13 residues. Written as DNA, the CDR3 is TGCAGCGGAAGACAGGGGCCGGGTCAGCCCCAGCATTTT. Residues: CSGRQGPGQPQHF.

The chain has TRBV7-2 and TRBJ2-1, with TRBD2 as a possible D gene (7 bases). From germline, CDR1 is SGHTA and CDR2 FQGNSA. CDR3 size: 15 residues. Trimming removed 5 bases from V and 4 bases from J, with 15 bases in between. CDR3 sequence (DNA): TGTGCCAGCAGCCAACGCGCGGGGGCGTACAATGAGCAGTTCTTC. It specifies CASSQRAGAYNEQFF.

This clone was counted a single time. The genes are TRBV30 and TRBJ2-7; 8 bases agree with TRBD1. CDR1 and CDR2 from the germline V gene are GTSNPN and SVGIG (reference sequence). The CDR3 length is 14 residues. Germline trimming cut 2 bases from V and 6 bases from J; bases unmatched to any gene: 9. CDR3 residues: CAWSRGQGKGEQYF. The CDR3 bases are TGTGCCTGGAGTCGTGGACAGGGAAAGGGCGAGCAGTACTTC.

This clone was picked up a small number of times. Here the CDR3 DNA reads TGTGCCAGCAGCTTACCCCAGGGAAACATTCAGTACTTC. Encoded protein: CASSLPQGNIQYF. The J gene is TRBJ2-4, the V gene TRBV7-9, with D perhaps TRBD1 (5 bases). Germline V gene sequence: CDR1 SEHNR, CDR2 FQNEAQ (reference sequence). Trimming took 2 bases from V and 6 from J, leaving 8 bases between them. The CDR3 totals 13 residues.

This clone was seen a few times. The J gene is TRBJ1-4, the V gene TRBV30, with D tentatively TRBD1 (5 bases). Germline V lookup: CDR1 GTSNPN, CDR2 SVGIG (reference sequence). V was clipped by 0 bases and J by 4 bases, with 6 bases between them. The CDR3 spans 13 residues. Here the CDR3 reads CAWSVQVNEKLFF. As DNA, the CDR3 is TGTGCCTGGAGTGTACAGGTTAATGAAAAACTGTTTTTT.

CDR3 protein: CASSLVQGGETQYF. The CDR3 DNA reads TGTGCCAGCAGCTTGGTCCAGGGAGGAGAGACCCAGTACTTC. The rearrangement joins TRBV5-4 to TRBJ2-5; D is perhaps TRBD2 (6 bases). Germline CDR1 and CDR2: SGHNT and YYREEE (reference sequence). V was trimmed by 0 bases and J by 4 bases, leaving 10 bases between them. CDR3 length equals 14 residues.

The chain couples TRBV29-1 to TRBJ2-7; 11 nucleotides agree with TRBD1. The CDR3 sequence is 14 residues long. Germline assignment: CDR1 SQVTM and CDR2 ANQGSEA. V lost 2 bases and J lost 2; bases outside the gene matches: 2. As DNA, the CDR3 is TGCAGCGTTGAAAGGGACAGGGGGACCTACGAGCAGTACTTC. Amino acids: CSVERDRGTYEQYF.

This chain links TRBV30 with TRBJ1-5; D call uncertain. The CDR3 has 16 amino acids. Trimming shortened V by 8 bases and J by 4 bases, and 24 bases separated the two germline ends. Germline CDR1 reads GTSNPN; CDR2 reads SVGIG (reference sequence). CDR3 coding DNA: TGTGCCCCTTTCTTGACCTACTGTGTTAAGAATCAGCCCCAGCATTTT. Amino acid sequence: CAPFLTYCVKNQPQHF.

The rearrangement links TRBV30 to TRBJ1-1; D not resolved. V lost 5 bases to trimming and J lost 1 base, with 11 bases between them. The CDR3 extends over 13 amino acids. CDR1 and CDR2 from the germline V gene are GTSNPN and SVGIG (reference sequence). In DNA, the CDR3 is TGTGCCTGGGCGGGGAGGGCGAACACTGAAGCTTTCTTT. Its translation is CAWAGRANTEAFF.

As regards this clone: Other nucleotide sequences from this sample produce the same CDR3. V usage is TRBV29-1 and J usage is TRBJ1-2; 7 bases map to TRBD1. The CDR3 covers 12 residues. The ends lost 4 bases at V and 2 bases at J; junction bases unmatched: 1. Germline V lookup: CDR1 SQVTM, CDR2 ANQGSEA. CDR3 amino acids: CSVGRGNYGYTF. CDR3 bases: TGCAGCGTTGGCAGGGGGAACTATGGCTACACCTTC.

The chain combines TRBV15 with TRBJ2-5, with 7 bases identical to TRBD1. Germline CDR1 LNHNV, CDR2 YYDKDF (reference sequence). The junction had 6 bases not matched to a gene; V was cut back by 1 base and J by 1 base. The CDR3 length is 16 residues. In DNA, the CDR3 is TGTGCCACCAGCAGAGGCTTAACAGGGGTCCAAGAGACCCAGTACTTC. Translating gives CATSRGLTGVQETQYF.

The rearrangement links TRBV30 to TRBJ2-7; TRBD1 matches 7 bases. The CDR3 spans 15 residues. From germline, CDR1 is GTSNPN and CDR2 SVGIG (reference sequence). J was trimmed by 6 bases and V by 3 bases; bases with no gene match: 14. The chain's CDR3 is CAWRATGAPTSEQYF. The CDR3 DNA is TGTGCCTGGAGAGCTACAGGGGCTCCTACATCCGAGCAGTACTTC.

This clone was seen only a few times. The chain is built from TRBV28 and TRBJ2-1; 7 bases are shared with TRBD2. The junction had 3 bases not matched to a gene; V was cut back by 1 base and J by 0 bases. Germline V gene data show CDR1 as MDHEN and CDR2 as SYDVKM. This CDR3 has 16 residues. CDR3: CASSLFGGSSYNEQFF. In DNA form, the CDR3 reads TGTGCCAGCAGTTTATTCGGGGGGAGCTCCTACAATGAGCAGTTCTTC. Supplemented by reference TRBV28 and TRBJ2-1, the full variable domain reads DVKVTQSSRYLVKRTGEKVFLECVQDMDHENMFWYRQDPGLGLRLIYFSYDVKMKEKGDIPEGYSVSREKKERFSLILESASTNQTSMYLCASSLFGGSSYNEQFFGPGTRLTVL.

The chain is built from TRBV5-1 and TRBJ2-3, with D uncertain. There are 16 residues in the CDR3. Germline assignment: CDR1 SGHRS and CDR2 YFSETQ. Between the trimmed V and J ends, which lost 0 bases and 0 bases, there was a span of 11 bases. CDR3 sequence reads: CASSLARASSTDTQYF. In DNA form, the CDR3 reads TGCGCCAGCAGCTTGGCAAGGGCCTCTAGCACAGATACGCAGTATTTT.

This clone was counted a single time. The chain is built from TRBV29-1 and TRBJ1-1; unclear D gene. The germline gives CDR1 SQVTM, CDR2 ANQGSEA. This CDR3 is 13 amino acids long. Trimming took off 3 bases at V and 0 bases at J, with 8 bases between the two ends. The chain's CDR3 is CSVDLAMNTEAFF. The CDR3 coding sequence is TGCAGCGTTGATTTAGCTATGAACACTGAAGCTTTCTTT.

The table lists this clone with a few counts. The rearrangement uses TRBV11-3 and TRBJ1-1; a possible D gene is TRBD1 (6 bases). The CDR3 consists of 14 residues. Germline V gives CDR1 SGHNT, CDR2 YENEEA. With 0 bases removed from V and 5 bases from J, the gap between germline ends came to 10 bases. CDR3 residues: CASSLDGRGTEAFF. CDR3 nucleotide sequence: TGTGCCAGCAGCTTAGATGGCAGGGGAACTGAAGCTTTCTTT.

In its sample, this clone was seen many times. The chain employs TRBV14 and TRBJ2-2; D is ambiguous. CDR1 and CDR2 from the germline V gene are SGHDN and FVKESK. CDR3 size: 15 residues. Trimming removed 1 base from V and 4 bases from J, with 10 bases in between. Here the CDR3 reads CASSQVWPGTGELFF. The CDR3 bases are TGTGCCAGCAGCCAAGTCTGGCCCGGCACCGGGGAGCTGTTTTTT.

The chain employs TRBV5-1 and TRBJ1-1; D remains ambiguous. This CDR3 is built from 12 residues. Germline V CDR1 and CDR2: SGHRS, YFSETQ. V dropped 0 bases and J dropped 4 bases, with 4 bases sitting between them. The CDR3 region has the DNA TGCGCCAGCAGCTTGGAGGGCACTGAAGCTTTCTTT. Protein: CASSLEGTEAFF.

The DNA for the CDR3 is TGTGCCCGTAGGCGGGGCTATAATGAGCAGTTCTTC. It codes for CARRRGYNEQFF. V and J are TRBV30 and TRBJ2-1; TRBD2 is a possible D gene (6 bases). The CDR3 has 12 residues. Germline CDR1 is GTSNPN and CDR2 is SVGIG (reference sequence). V was shortened by 8 bases and J by 7 bases, with 15 bases between the two germline ends.

The V and J genes are TRBV5-1 and TRBJ2-3; D may match TRBD1 or TRBD2 (5 bases each). Trimming took 0 bases from V and 0 from J, leaving 8 bases between them. Germline loops: CDR1 SGHRS, CDR2 YFSETQ. The CDR3 is made up of 15 amino acids. DNA for the CDR3: TGCGCCAGCAGCTTGGCGGGGACCAGCACAGATACGCAGTATTTT. Translation gives CASSLAGTSTDTQYF.

The sample holds a few counts of this clone. J is TRBJ2-7 and V is TRBV7-9; unclear D gene. With 5 bases removed from V and 11 bases from J, the gap between germline ends came to 19 bases. CDR1 and CDR2 (germline): SEHNR, FQNEAQ (reference sequence). The CDR3 covers 13 residues. As DNA, the CDR3 is TGTGCCAGCAGCAACCTTGACTCCCCGGCCGAGTACTTC. It is translated as CASSNLDSPAEYF.